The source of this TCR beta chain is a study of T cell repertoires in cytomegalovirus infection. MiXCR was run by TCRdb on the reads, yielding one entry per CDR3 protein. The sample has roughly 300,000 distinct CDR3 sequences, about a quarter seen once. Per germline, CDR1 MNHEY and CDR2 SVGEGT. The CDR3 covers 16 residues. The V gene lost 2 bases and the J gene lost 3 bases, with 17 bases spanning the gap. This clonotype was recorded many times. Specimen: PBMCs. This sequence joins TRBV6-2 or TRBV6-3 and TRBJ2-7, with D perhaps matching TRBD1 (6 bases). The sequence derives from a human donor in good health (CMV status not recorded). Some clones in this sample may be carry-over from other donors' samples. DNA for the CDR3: TGTGCCAGCAGTTACAGAGAGGACAGCCCTTTCTACGAGCAGTACTTC. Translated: CASSYREDSPFYEQYF.